The 18 T cell receptor beta chains listed next were all sequenced from one sample in a study of T cells in Graves' hyperthyroidism and ophthalmopathy. RNA transcripts gave rise to amplified TCR beta CDR3 regions. In the first-round RT-PCR of the TCR CDR3, the HTBI primer set was used. TCRdb recomputed calls from the multiplex PCR reads with MiXCR, one row per CDR3 protein. The table lists approximately 570,000 distinct CDR3 sequences, 15% to 20% of them singletons. The sample was blood. The receptors shown here come from a man aged 35 to 55 with Graves' ophthalmopathy.

In this sample, this clonotype turned up once. The chain links TRBV6-5 to TRBJ2-1, with a possible D match to TRBD1 (6 bases). The CDR3 loop spans 16 amino acids. The V and J ends lost 2 bases and 7 bases respectively, with 18 bases between them. Germline V gives CDR1 MNHEY, CDR2 SVGAGI. CDR3 sequence reads: CASSYLQGVVLNEQFF. DNA of the CDR3: TGTGCCAGCAGTTACCTACAGGGTGTTGTGCTGAATGAGCAGTTCTTC.

In this sample, this clonotype turned up many times. The CDR3 DNA reads as TGTGCCAGCAGTTTAGATGAGCAGGGGCCAGATACGCAGTATTTT. Residues: CASSLDEQGPDTQYF. This chain joins TRBV12-3 or TRBV12-4 and TRBJ2-3, with D possibly being TRBD1 (6 bases). V dropped 1 base and J dropped 4 bases, with 12 bases sitting between them. The CDR3 length is 15 residues.

This clonotype was recorded many times. J is TRBJ1-4 and V is TRBV28; no clear D. V lost 5 bases, J lost 10 bases, and 11 bases lay in between. The CDR3 loop spans 12 amino acids. Germline lookup yields CDR1 MDHEN and CDR2 SYDVKM. The CDR3 is CASSLPSRKLFF. CDR3 DNA: TGTGCCAGCAGTCTCCCCTCCCGAAAACTGTTTTTT.

This clonotype has just a few counts. The chain is built from TRBV7-9 and TRBJ2-1; possibly TRBD1 for D (5 bases). Germline V gene sequence: CDR1 SEHNR, CDR2 FQNEAQ (reference sequence). The CDR3 consists of 15 residues. V gave up 6 bases and J gave up 1 base, with 13 bases separating them. CDR3 loop: CASRLQDSSYNEQFF. The CDR3 nucleotides are TGTGCCAGCAGACTACAAGACAGTTCCTACAATGAGCAGTTCTTC.

The rearrangement joins TRBV20-1 to TRBJ2-7; D possibly corresponds to TRBD2 (5 bases). Germline assignment: CDR1 DFQATT and CDR2 SNEGSKA (reference sequence). The V gene lost 3 bases and the J gene lost 2 bases, with 11 bases spanning the gap. There are 13 residues in the CDR3. The CDR3 here is CSASSSGPYEQYF. Written as DNA, the CDR3 is TGCAGTGCTAGTTCCAGCGGCCCCTACGAGCAGTACTTC.

The CDR3 region is CASSLGRGNTIYF. CDR3 sequence (DNA): TGTGCCAGCAGCTTGGGGAGGGGAAACACCATATATTTT. The rearrangement uses TRBV7-6 and TRBJ1-3; D is ambiguous. The V gene lost 3 bases and the J gene lost 4 bases, with 7 bases spanning the gap. This CDR3 region has 13 residues. CDR1 SGHVS and CDR2 FNYEAQ come from the germline V gene. Supplemented by reference TRBV7-6 and TRBJ1-3, the full variable domain reads GAGVSQSPRYKVTKRGQDVALRCDPISGHVSLYWYRQALGQGPEFLTYFNYEAQQDKSGLPNDRFSAERPEGSISTLTIQRTEQRDSAMYRCASSLGRGNTIYFGEGSWLTVV.

This clonotype was seen many times. The V call is TRBV12-3 or TRBV12-4, the J call TRBJ2-5; 8 bases fit TRBD2. This CDR3 spans 14 amino acids. J gave up 5 bases and V 5 bases, and 7 bases lay outside the gene matches. The CDR3 region has the DNA TGTGCCAGCAGTCGGGGGGGTCAAGGGGAGACCCAGTACTTC. It encodes CASSRGGQGETQYF.

With regard to this clonotype: A read error is possible here, since a much larger clone lies one base away. The gene calls are TRBV12-3 or TRBV12-4 and TRBJ1-1, with D unclear. This CDR3 comprises 13 residues. For the CDR3, the DNA is TGTGCCAGCAGTTCCTTTAGGAACGCTGAAGCTTTCTTT. It yields the protein CASSSFRNAEAFF.

V usage is TRBV7-8 and J usage is TRBJ2-4, with D tentatively TRBD1 or TRBD2 (7 bases each). With 0 bases removed from V and 2 bases from J, the gap between germline ends came to 23 bases. This CDR3 is built from 20 residues. The germline CDR1 and CDR2 sequences are SGHVS and FQNEAQ. CDR3 nucleotide sequence: TGTGCCAGCAGCTTAGCACCCCCCCTACAGGGGCGGGAGTCCAAAAACATTCAGTACTTC. Its protein is CASSLAPPLQGRESKNIQYF. The complete variable domain, with remaining parts taken from reference TRBV7-8 and TRBJ2-4, reads GAGVSQSPRYKVAKRGQDVALRCDPISGHVSLFWYQQALGQGPEFLTYFQNEAQLDKSGLPSDRFFAERPEGSVSTLKIQRTQQEDSAVYLCASSLAPPLQGRESKNIQYFGAGTRLSVL.

This clonotype came up many times. CDR3: CASSLSGGHNNEQFF. CDR3 coding DNA: TGTGCCAGCAGCTTATCGGGGGGACATAACAATGAGCAGTTCTTC. V gene TRBV11-2 combines with J gene TRBJ2-1, with D possibly being TRBD2 (7 bases). This CDR3 spans 15 amino acids. V lost 2 bases, J lost 5 bases, and 13 bases lay in between. Germline CDR1 and CDR2: SGHAT and FQNNGV.

This clonotype was observed at least ten times. V is TRBV27 and J is TRBJ1-1, with D unresolved. The CDR3 has 13 amino acids. The V gene lost 5 bases and the J gene lost 5 bases, with 12 bases spanning the gap. Germline lookup yields CDR1 MNHEY and CDR2 SMNVEV (reference sequence). This CDR3 reads CASSATRETEAFF. CDR3 DNA sequence: TGTGCCAGCAGTGCGACACGGGAGACTGAAGCTTTCTTT.

The sample holds a few counts of this clonotype. The V and J genes are TRBV30 and TRBJ2-3; possibly TRBD2 for D (6 bases). The V gene's germline CDR1 is GTSNPN and CDR2 SVGIG (reference sequence). V lost 5 bases to trimming and J lost 6 bases, with 21 bases between them. CDR3 length equals 15 residues. CDR3 sequence: CAWEEGVAALDTQYF. In DNA, the CDR3 is TGTGCCTGGGAGGAGGGAGTAGCGGCCCTGGATACGCAGTATTTT.

This clonotype has ten or more counts. The rearrangement links TRBV7-3 to TRBJ2-3, with D perhaps matching TRBD1 or TRBD2 (6 bases each). V shed 5 bases and J shed 0 bases, with 21 bases lying between them. Looked up from germline, CDR1 is SGHTA and CDR2 is FQGTGA. The CDR3 is made up of 18 amino acids. The CDR3 loop is CASSPRARGDTSTDTQYF. In DNA, the CDR3 is TGTGCCAGCAGCCCGAGAGCAAGGGGGGACACTAGCACAGATACGCAGTATTTT.

This clonotype was recorded a few times. This chain joins TRBV20-1 and TRBJ2-3, with 12 bases aligning to TRBD2. CDR3 length: 16 residues. Unmatched junction bases numbered 15, after V lost 8 bases and J lost 6 bases. Germline-derived CDR1 and CDR2 are DFQATT and SNEGSKA (reference sequence). CDR3 region: CSHYPGLAGKADTQYF. CDR3 bases: TGCAGTCATTACCCCGGACTAGCGGGAAAGGCGGATACGCAGTATTTT.

The gene calls are TRBV19 and TRBJ1-3; D is perhaps TRBD1 (6 bases). Germline V gives CDR1 LNHDA, CDR2 SQIVND (reference sequence). Trimming pared 6 bases from V and 0 bases from J, leaving 9 bases between. The CDR3 extends over 14 amino acids. The CDR3 region has the DNA TGTGCCAGTAGGAACAGGGACTCTGGAAACACCATATATTTT. This encodes CASRNRDSGNTIYF. Variable domain in full (rest from reference TRBV19 and TRBJ1-3): DGGITQSPKYLFRKEGQNVTLSCEQNLNHDAMYWYRQDPGQGLRLIYYSQIVNDFQKGDIAEGYSVSREKKESFPLTVTSAQKNPTAFYLCASRNRDSGNTIYFGEGSWLTVV.

This clonotype was seen ten or more times. The rearrangement links TRBV6-6 to TRBJ1-2; D unclear. Germline loops: CDR1 MNHNY, CDR2 SVGAGI (reference sequence). V shed 2 bases and J shed 2 bases, with 6 bases lying between them. This CDR3 spans 13 amino acids. CDR3 sequence reads: CASSYGGNYGYTF. CDR3 coding DNA: TGTGCCAGCAGTTACGGTGGGAACTATGGCTACACCTTC.

This chain's CDR3 is CASQRTSAGGGEQYF. The DNA for the CDR3 is TGTGCCAGCCAGAGAACATCGGCGGGAGGAGGCGAGCAGTACTTC. This chain connects TRBV28 to TRBJ2-7; 8 bases are shared with TRBD2. J was trimmed by 6 bases and V by 8 bases; bases with no gene match: 15. The CDR3 spans 15 residues. Germline loops: CDR1 MDHEN, CDR2 SYDVKM.

The chain combines TRBV19 with TRBJ1-2; D may be TRBD1 (6 bases). The CDR3 spans 14 residues. CDR1 and CDR2 from the germline V gene are LNHDA and SQIVND (reference sequence). With 11 bases removed from V and 6 bases from J, the gap between germline ends came to 22 bases. CDR3 sequence reads: CAGSKGGELHGYTF. Here the CDR3 DNA reads TGTGCCGGAAGTAAGGGGGGCGAGCTTCATGGCTACACCTTC.